The entry below gives a single T cell receptor beta chain sequence along with its context. This same CDR3 is encoded by further DNA sequences in the sample. The method was immunoSEQ multiplex PCR; TCRdb's version includes in-frame clones alone and lacks a portion of them. This table has approximately 2.1 million clones, over 85% appearing once. This record comes from a study of shared clonotypes between healthy human individuals. CDR3 length: 15 residues. Looked up from germline, CDR1 is SGHRS and CDR2 is YFSETQ. With 0 bases removed from V and 0 bases from J, the gap between germline ends came to 10 bases.

The origin of this receptor is a young man in good health. Some clones in this sample may be carry-over from other donors' samples. The sample taken for sequencing was naive CD4+ T cells from PBMCs. Subset defined: CD45RA+ positively selected. The rearrangement links TRBV5-1 to TRBJ2-7; D unresolved. This CDR3 reads CASSLGQTSSYEQYF. CDR3 sequence (DNA): TGCGCCAGCAGCTTGGGACAAACCAGCTCCTACGAGCAGTACTTC. Full variable domain (remainder filled in from reference TRBV5-1 and TRBJ2-7): KAGVTQTPRYLIKTRGQQVTLSCSPISGHRSVSWYQQTPGQGLQFLFEYFSETQRNKGNFPGRFSGRQFSNSRSEMNVSTLELGDSALYLCASSLGQTSSYEQYFGPGTRLTVT.